The rows below give T cell receptor beta chains drawn from one sample of a study of blood T cell repertoires in COVID-19. This table comes from immunoSEQ multiplex PCR, and its TCRdb copy is limited to in-frame clones, with some not included. The repertoire has 200,000 to 250,000 clones, approximately 86% of them found once; the top ten carry more than 1.4%. Sequencing was performed on peripheral blood. These TCRs come from a man between 18 and 29 years old with active or convalescent COVID-19. Both conserved end residues are part of each CDR3. The D gene is left open where the match is weak. For some rows the clone size is stated as once, few or many, or as a class when expanded; others skip it.

TRBD1	TRBV14	.	TRBJ2-7	TGTGCCAGCAGCCGCCGGGACAGATCCTTTTGGGAGCAGTACTTC	CASSRRDRSFWEQYF
TRBD1	TRBV7-9	.	TRBJ2-7	TGTGCCAGCAGCCCGACTCAGGGGGTCGGATACGAGCAGTACTTC	CASSPTQGVGYEQYF
TRBD1	TRBV7-9	.	TRBJ1-3	TGTGCCAGCAGCTTAGCAGGGGGCGCTGGAAACACCATATATTTT	CASSLAGGAGNTIYF
.	TRBV19	.	TRBJ2-7	TGTGCCACCGCTAACCCTCGCCAGGGGCTCCCCTTCTCCTACGAGCAGTACTTC	CATANPRQGLPFSYEQYF
TRBD1	TRBV13	.	TRBJ2-5	TGTGCCAGCAGCGCGTCGGGACAGGTTCGGGAGACCCAGTACTTC	CASSASGQVRETQYF
.	TRBV19	.	TRBJ1-1	TGTGCCAGTAGTCTCGGACAGCGCACTGAAGCTTTCTTT	CASSLGQRTEAFF
TRBD2	TRBV7-2	.	TRBJ2-7	TGTGCCAGCAGTTTAGAGGGCTCCGGGACTAGCGGGAGGAACGAGCAGTACTTC	CASSLEGSGTSGRNEQYF
TRBD1	TRBV7-9	.	TRBJ1-1	TGTGCCAGCAGCTTAGGGACAGGGGGGGACGAAGCTTTCTTT	CASSLGTGGDEAFF
.	TRBV5-4	many	TRBJ1-4	TGTGCCAGCAGCCCGCCGGGACTGACCGCAACTAATGAAAAACTGTTTTTT	CASSPPGLTATNEKLFF
.	TRBV27	once	TRBJ1-1	TGTGCCAGCAGTTTATCGCCTTTGGCAGGGTTGAACACTGAAGCTTTCTTT	CASSLSPLAGLNTEAFF
TRBD2	TRBV4-2	.	TRBJ2-1	TGTGCCAGCAGCCAAGTGGGGCTAGCGGACAATGAGCAGTTCTTC	CASSQVGLADNEQFF
.	TRBV24-1	few	TRBJ1-4	TGTGCCACCAGTTCTCCTTACAGTGCAACTAATGAAAAACTGTTTTTT	CATSSPYSATNEKLFF
.	TRBV5-4	.	TRBJ2-7	TGTGCCAGCAGCCTCTCGACAGTCTCCTACGAGCAGTACTTC	CASSLSTVSYEQYF
.	TRBV24-1	once	TRBJ1-5	TGTGCCACCAGTGCAGGGTACAATCAGCCCCAGCATTTT	CATSAGYNQPQHF
TRBD2	TRBV27	once	TRBJ2-7	TGTGCCAGCGCCTACGTGGGGGGGTACTACGAGCAGTACTTC	CASAYVGGYYEQYF
.	TRBV27	.	TRBJ1-1	TGTGCCAGCACCAGAGGGGGGAACACTGAAGCTTTCTTT	CASTRGGNTEAFF
TRBD2	TRBV10-2	.	TRBJ2-3	TGCGCCAGCAGTGAGTCCGGGACTAGCGGGACTAGCAGCACAGATACGCAGTATTTT	CASSESGTSGTSSTDTQYF
.	TRBV21-1	.	TRBJ2-1	TGTGCCAGCAGCAAAGTGCGGAGGCATGAGCAGTTCTTC	CASSKVRRHEQFF
TRBD1	TRBV4-3	.	TRBJ1-5	TGCGCCAGCAGCCTGGACAGGGCTAGCAATCAGCCCCAGCATTTT	CASSLDRASNQPQHF
.	TRBV2	.	TRBJ1-2	TGTGCCAGCAGTGAAGCGCTTCTGGGAGCTAACTATGGCTACACCTTC	CASSEALLGANYGYTF
.	TRBV7-9	once	TRBJ1-1	TGTGCCAGCAGCTTAGGGCGACAGCTATACACTGAAGCTTTCTTT	CASSLGRQLYTEAFF
.	TRBV5-1	few	TRBJ1-4	TGCGCCAGCAGCTTGGGCTTTTGGGCCGGCGCAGCTAATGAAAAACTGTTTTTT	CASSLGFWAGAANEKLFF
TRBD1	TRBV28	.	TRBJ1-6	TGTGCCAGCAGACCGGGACAGGGGACGCCACCCCTCCACTTT	CASRPGQGTPPLHF
TRBD2	TRBV9	.	TRBJ2-1	TGTGCCAGCAGCGTAGGAGGGCGGGGACTAGTTGGGGGTGAGCAGTTCTTC	CASSVGGRGLVGGEQFF
TRBD1	TRBV10-3	.	TRBJ2-7	TGTGCCATCGGGGACAGTGGAACCTACGAGCAGTACTTC	CAIGDSGTYEQYF
.	TRBV19	.	TRBJ2-1	TGTGCCAGTAGTATACGTGCGCGAGATGAGCAGTTCTTC	CASSIRARDEQFF
TRBD1	TRBV10-3	.	TRBJ1-4	TGTGCCATCAGCACAGGGGCGGGCGAAAAACTGTTTTTT	CAISTGAGEKLFF
TRBD1	TRBV11-2	.	TRBJ1-1	TGTGCCAGCAGCTTACAGGGGGCTCAGAACACTGAAGCTTTCTTT	CASSLQGAQNTEAFF
TRBD1	TRBV3-1/TRBV3-2	.	TRBJ1-2	TGTGCCAGCAGCCCATTATTAGGACAGGCCGCAAACTATGGCTACACCTTC	CASSPLLGQAANYGYTF
.	TRBV27	once	TRBJ2-7	TGTGCCAGCAGTTTTAGCGGTGCCTACGAGCAGTACTTC	CASSFSGAYEQYF
.	TRBV6-5	.	TRBJ2-7	TGTGCCAGCAGTTACGGGCAGTCGAGCTCCTACGAGCAGTACTTC	CASSYGQSSSYEQYF
.	TRBV19	.	TRBJ1-5	TGTGCCAGTAGTATACAATTCAGGTGGAATCAGCCCCAGCATTTT	CASSIQFRWNQPQHF
.	TRBV4-2	.	TRBJ1-2	TGTGCCAGCAGCCAAGGAGAATGGGGGGGTAACTATGGCTACACCTTC	CASSQGEWGGNYGYTF
TRBD1	TRBV14	.	TRBJ2-7	TGTGCCAGCAGCCATGACAGGGTCGAGCAGTACTTC	CASSHDRVEQYF
.	TRBV19	.	TRBJ2-2	TGTGCCTCAAGACTGCGCGGAGCGAACACCGGGGAGCTGTTTTTT	CASRLRGANTGELFF
TRBD1	TRBV19	few	TRBJ1-3	TGTGCCAGTAGTAACGACAGGGCCGGAAACACCATATATTTT	CASSNDRAGNTIYF
TRBD1	TRBV6-5	.	TRBJ1-5	TGTGCCAGCACCGGGACAGCAGGCAATCAGCCCCAGCATTTT	CASTGTAGNQPQHF
.	TRBV6-5	.	TRBJ1-5	TGTGCCAGCAGTTACGGGCCACAAAGCAATCAGCCCCAGCATTTT	CASSYGPQSNQPQHF
.	TRBV30	.	TRBJ2-4	TGTGCCTGGAGTGTCGCGGGTCTAGCCAAAAACATTCAGTACTTC	CAWSVAGLAKNIQYF
TRBD2	TRBV27	.	TRBJ2-7	TGTGCCAGCAGTTTTGGTAGCGGGAGTTACTACGAGCAGTACTTC	CASSFGSGSYYEQYF
TRBD1	TRBV29-1	.	TRBJ2-7	TGCAGCGTTGTACGACAGGGTGGCGAGCAGTACTTC	CSVVRQGGEQYF
TRBD2	TRBV4-2	.	TRBJ2-3	TGTGCCAGCAGCCAAGAAAGTAGCGGGAGGGTCGGTGGAGATACGCAGTATTTT	CASSQESSGRVGGDTQYF
.	TRBV9	once	TRBJ2-5	TGTGCCAGCAGCAGCCCCCTCGACTATCAAGAGACCCAGTACTTC	CASSSPLDYQETQYF
TRBD2	TRBV7-6	once	TRBJ2-2	TGTGCCAGCAGCTTAGTTCTCGGGGCCACTAGCGGGGTCACCGGGGAGCTGTTTTTT	CASSLVLGATSGVTGELFF
.	TRBV20-1	.	TRBJ2-1	TGCAGTGCTAGTGGTCTTCACAATGAGCAGTTCTTC	CSASGLHNEQFF
.	TRBV28	.	TRBJ1-1	TGTGCCAGCAGCCCCCCGCCCCCCGCTAAACCTGAAGCTTTCTTT	CASSPPPPAKPEAFF
.	TRBV7-2	.	TRBJ2-7	TGTGCCAGCAGCCCAAGCGGCAGACTTCTTTTCTACGAGCAGTACTTC	CASSPSGRLLFYEQYF
.	TRBV12-3/TRBV12-4	.	TRBJ2-5	TGTGCCAGCAGTTTTGGTCCCCGGGAGACCCAGTACTTC	CASSFGPRETQYF
.	TRBV6-1	.	TRBJ1-1	TGTGCCAGCAGTGAAGCGCTAGGCCCCCAAGAAGCTTTCTTT	CASSEALGPQEAFF
.	TRBV27	.	TRBJ1-5	TGTGCCAGCAGTTTGACAGTCAGTAGCAATCAGCCCCAGCATTTT	CASSLTVSSNQPQHF
.	TRBV18	few	TRBJ2-2	TGTGCCAGCTCACTAAGTCCAGGACAGCTTTTCAACGCGAACACCGGGGAGCTGTTTTTT	CASSLSPGQLFNANTGELFF
TRBD2	TRBV7-6	.	TRBJ2-1	TGTGCCAGCAGCGCCGTTTGGGCTAGCGGGAGTAGTGAGCAGTTCTTC	CASSAVWASGSSEQFF
TRBD1	TRBV27	.	TRBJ2-7	TGTGCCAGCAGTTCACAGGGGGCGGAATACGAGCAGTACTTC	CASSSQGAEYEQYF
.	TRBV9	.	TRBJ2-3	TGTGCCAGCAGCGCCGGGAAAGCGACAGATACGCAGTATTTT	CASSAGKATDTQYF
.	TRBV4-2	.	TRBJ1-5	TGTGCCAGCAGCCAAGATCCAGGGATCAATCAGCCCCAGCATTTT	CASSQDPGINQPQHF
TRBD1	TRBV6-6	once	TRBJ1-5	TGTGCCAGCAGCCGCGCAGACAGGGGTAGGAATCAGCCCCAGCATTTT	CASSRADRGRNQPQHF